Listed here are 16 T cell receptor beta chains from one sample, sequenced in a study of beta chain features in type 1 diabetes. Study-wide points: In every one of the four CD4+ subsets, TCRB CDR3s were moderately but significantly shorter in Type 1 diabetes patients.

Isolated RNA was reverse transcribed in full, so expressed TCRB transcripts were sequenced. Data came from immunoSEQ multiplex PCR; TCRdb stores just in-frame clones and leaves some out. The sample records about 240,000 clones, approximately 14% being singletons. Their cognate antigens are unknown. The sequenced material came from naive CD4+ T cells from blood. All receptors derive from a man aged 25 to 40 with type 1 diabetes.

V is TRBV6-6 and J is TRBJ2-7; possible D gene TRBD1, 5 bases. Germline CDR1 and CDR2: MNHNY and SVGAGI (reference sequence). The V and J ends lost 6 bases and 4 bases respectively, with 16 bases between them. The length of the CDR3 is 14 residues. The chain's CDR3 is CASSQGGVYYEQYF. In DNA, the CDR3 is TGTGCCAGCAGCCAGGGTGGGGTGTATTACGAGCAGTACTTC.

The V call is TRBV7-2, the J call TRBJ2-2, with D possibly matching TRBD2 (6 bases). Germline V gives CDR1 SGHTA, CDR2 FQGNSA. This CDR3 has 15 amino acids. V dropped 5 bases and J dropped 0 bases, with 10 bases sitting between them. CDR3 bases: TGTGCCAGCAGCCCTGGGACTGCGAACACCGGGGAGCTGTTTTTT. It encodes CASSPGTANTGELFF.

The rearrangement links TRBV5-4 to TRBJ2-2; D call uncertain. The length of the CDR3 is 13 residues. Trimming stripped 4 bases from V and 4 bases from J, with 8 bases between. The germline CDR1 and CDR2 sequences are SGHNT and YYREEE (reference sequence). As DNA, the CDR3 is TGTGCCAGCAGCCCGGAGACCACCGGGGAGCTGTTTTTT. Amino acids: CASSPETTGELFF.

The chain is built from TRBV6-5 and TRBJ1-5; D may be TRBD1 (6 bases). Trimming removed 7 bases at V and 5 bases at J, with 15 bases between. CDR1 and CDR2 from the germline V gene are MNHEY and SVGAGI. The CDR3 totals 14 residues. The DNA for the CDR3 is TGTGCCAGCATACCAGGGGAGGGCCATCAGCCCCAGCATTTT. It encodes CASIPGEGHQPQHF.

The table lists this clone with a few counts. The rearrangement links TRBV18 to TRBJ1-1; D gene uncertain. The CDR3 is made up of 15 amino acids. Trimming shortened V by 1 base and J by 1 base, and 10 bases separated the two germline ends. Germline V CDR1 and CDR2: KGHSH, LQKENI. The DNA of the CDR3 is TGTGCCAGCTCACCACAGGGAGGAGGGAACACTGAAGCTTTCTTT. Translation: CASSPQGGGNTEAFF.

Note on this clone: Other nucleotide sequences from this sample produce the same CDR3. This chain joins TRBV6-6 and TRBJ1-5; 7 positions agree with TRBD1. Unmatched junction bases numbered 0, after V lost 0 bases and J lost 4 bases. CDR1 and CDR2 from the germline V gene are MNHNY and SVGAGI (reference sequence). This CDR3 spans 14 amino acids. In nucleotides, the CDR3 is TGTGCCAGCAGTTACTCACAGGGGAATCAGCCCCAGCATTTT. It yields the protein CASSYSQGNQPQHF.

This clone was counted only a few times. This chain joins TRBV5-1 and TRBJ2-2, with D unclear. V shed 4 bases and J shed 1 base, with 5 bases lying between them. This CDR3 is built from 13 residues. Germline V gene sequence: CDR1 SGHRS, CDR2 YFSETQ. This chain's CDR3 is CASSPGNTGELFF. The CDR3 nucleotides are TGCGCCAGCAGCCCGGGGAACACCGGGGAGCTGTTTTTT.

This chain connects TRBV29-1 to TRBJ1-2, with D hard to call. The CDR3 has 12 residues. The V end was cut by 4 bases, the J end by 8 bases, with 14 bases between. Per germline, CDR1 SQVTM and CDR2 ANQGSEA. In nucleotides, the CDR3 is TGCAGCGTTGCCCGCGGGCTCGGAGGCTACACCTTC. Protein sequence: CSVARGLGGYTF.

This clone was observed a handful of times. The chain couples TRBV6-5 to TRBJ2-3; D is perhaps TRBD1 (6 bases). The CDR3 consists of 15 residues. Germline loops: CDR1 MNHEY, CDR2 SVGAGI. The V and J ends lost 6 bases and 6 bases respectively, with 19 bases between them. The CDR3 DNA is TGTGCCAGCAGCCCGAGGGATCTCCAGGGGGATACGCAGTATTTT. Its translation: CASSPRDLQGDTQYF.

The CDR3, as DNA: TGCGCCAGCAGCACCGGGACAGAGGCCTCTGGGGCCAACGTCCTGACTTTC. Amino acids: CASSTGTEASGANVLTF. The rearrangement joins TRBV5-1 to TRBJ2-6; TRBD1 aligns across 7 bases. V shed 4 bases and J 0 bases; nucleotides not matched to a gene: 7. Germline V gene sequence: CDR1 SGHRS, CDR2 YFSETQ. The CDR3 runs to 17 residues. Filled out from reference TRBV5-1 and TRBJ2-6, the complete variable domain reads KAGVTQTPRYLIKTRGQQVTLSCSPISGHRSVSWYQQTPGQGLQFLFEYFSETQRNKGNFPGRFSGRQFSNSRSEMNVSTLELGDSALYLCASSTGTEASGANVLTFGAGSRLTVL.

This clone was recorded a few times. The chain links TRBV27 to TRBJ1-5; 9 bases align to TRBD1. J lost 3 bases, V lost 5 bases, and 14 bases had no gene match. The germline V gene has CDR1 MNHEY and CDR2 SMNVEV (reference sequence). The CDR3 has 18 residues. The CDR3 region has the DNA TGTGCCAGCAGTCCGAAGCGACCCGGACAGGGGTTCAATCAGCCCCAGCATTTT. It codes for CASSPKRPGQGFNQPQHF.

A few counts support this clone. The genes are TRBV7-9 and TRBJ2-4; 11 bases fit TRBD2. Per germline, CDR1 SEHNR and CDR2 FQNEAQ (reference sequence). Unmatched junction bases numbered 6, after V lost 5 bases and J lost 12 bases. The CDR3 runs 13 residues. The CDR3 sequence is CASSPGLAGPQYF. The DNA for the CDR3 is TGTGCCAGCAGCCCAGGACTAGCGGGCCCTCAGTACTTC.

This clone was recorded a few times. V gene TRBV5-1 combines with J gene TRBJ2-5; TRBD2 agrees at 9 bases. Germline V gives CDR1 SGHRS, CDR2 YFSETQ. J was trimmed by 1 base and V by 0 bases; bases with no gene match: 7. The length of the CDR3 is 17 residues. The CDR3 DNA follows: TGCGCCAGCAGCTTGGCCGGGTCTAGCGGGGTCCAAGAGACCCAGTACTTC. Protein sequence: CASSLAGSSGVQETQYF.

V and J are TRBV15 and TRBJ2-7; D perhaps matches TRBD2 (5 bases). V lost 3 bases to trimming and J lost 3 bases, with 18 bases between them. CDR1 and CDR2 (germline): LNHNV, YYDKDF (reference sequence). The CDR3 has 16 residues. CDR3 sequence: CATSRSRAVAGYEQYF. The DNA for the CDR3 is TGTGCCACCAGCAGGAGTAGGGCGGTGGCGGGCTACGAGCAGTACTTC.

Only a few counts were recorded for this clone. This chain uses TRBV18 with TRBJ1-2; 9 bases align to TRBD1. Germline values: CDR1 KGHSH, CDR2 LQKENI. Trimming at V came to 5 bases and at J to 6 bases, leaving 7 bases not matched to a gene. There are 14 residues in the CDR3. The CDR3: CASSSTGTGNGYTF. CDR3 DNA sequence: TGTGCCAGCTCATCTACCGGGACAGGGAATGGCTACACCTTC.

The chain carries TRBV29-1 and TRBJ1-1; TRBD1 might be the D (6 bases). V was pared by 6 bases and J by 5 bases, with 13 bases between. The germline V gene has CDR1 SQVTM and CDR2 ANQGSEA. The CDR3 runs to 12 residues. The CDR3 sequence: CSVRDIRTEAFF. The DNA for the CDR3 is TGCAGCGTCCGGGACATCCGAACTGAAGCTTTCTTT.